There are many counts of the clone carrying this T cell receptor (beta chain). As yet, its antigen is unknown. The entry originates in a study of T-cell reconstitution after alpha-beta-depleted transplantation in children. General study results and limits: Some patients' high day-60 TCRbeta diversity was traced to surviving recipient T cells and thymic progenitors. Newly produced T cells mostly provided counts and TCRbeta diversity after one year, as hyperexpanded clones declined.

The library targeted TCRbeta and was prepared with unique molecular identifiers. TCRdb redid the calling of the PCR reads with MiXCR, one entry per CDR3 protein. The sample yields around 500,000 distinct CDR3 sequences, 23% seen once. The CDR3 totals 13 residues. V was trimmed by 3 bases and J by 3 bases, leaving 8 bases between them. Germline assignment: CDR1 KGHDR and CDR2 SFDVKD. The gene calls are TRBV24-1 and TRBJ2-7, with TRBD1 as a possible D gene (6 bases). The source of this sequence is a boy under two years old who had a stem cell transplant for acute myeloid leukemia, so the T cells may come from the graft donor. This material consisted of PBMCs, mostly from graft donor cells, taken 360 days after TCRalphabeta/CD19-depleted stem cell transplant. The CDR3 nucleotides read TGTGCCACCAGTGATCAACAGGGCTACGAGCAGTACTTC. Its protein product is CATSDQQGYEQYF.